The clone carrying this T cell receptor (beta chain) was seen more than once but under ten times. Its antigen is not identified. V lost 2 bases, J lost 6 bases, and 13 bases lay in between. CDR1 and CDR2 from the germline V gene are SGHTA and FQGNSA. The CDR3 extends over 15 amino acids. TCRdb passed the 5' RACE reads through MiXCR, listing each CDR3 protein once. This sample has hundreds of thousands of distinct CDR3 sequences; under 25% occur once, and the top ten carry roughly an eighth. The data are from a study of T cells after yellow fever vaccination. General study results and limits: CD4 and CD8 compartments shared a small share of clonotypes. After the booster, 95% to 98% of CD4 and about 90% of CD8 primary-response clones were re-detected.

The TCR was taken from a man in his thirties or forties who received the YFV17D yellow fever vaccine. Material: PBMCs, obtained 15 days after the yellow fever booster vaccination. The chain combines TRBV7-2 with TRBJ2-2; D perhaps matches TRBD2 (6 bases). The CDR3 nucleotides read TGTGCCAGCAGCTTAAGAGTAGCGGAATCCGGGGAGCTGTTTTTT. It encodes CASSLRVAESGELFF.